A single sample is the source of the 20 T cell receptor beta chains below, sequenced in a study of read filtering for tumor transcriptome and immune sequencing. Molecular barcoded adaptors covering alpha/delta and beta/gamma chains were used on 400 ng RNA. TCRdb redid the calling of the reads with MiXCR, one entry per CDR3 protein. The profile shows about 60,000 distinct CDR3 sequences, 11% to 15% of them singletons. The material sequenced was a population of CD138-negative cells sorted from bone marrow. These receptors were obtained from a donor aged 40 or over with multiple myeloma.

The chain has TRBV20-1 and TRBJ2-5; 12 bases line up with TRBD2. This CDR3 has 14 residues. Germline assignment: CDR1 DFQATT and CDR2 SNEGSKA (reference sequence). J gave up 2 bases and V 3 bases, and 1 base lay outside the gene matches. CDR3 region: CSASLAGGQETQYF. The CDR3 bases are TGCAGTGCTAGTCTAGCGGGAGGGCAAGAGACCCAGTACTTC.

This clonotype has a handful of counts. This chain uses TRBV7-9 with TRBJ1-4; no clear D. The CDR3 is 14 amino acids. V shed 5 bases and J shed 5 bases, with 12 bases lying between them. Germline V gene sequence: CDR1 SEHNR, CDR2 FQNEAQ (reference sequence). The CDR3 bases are TGTGCCAGCAGCCGGACGGACCTGAATGAAAAACTGTTTTTT. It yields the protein CASSRTDLNEKLFF.

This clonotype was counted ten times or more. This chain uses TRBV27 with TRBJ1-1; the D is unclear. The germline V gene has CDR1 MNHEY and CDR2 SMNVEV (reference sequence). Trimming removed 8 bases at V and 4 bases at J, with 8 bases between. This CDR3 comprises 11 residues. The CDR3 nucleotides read TGTGCCAGCTCGTTGGGCACTGAAGCTTTCTTT. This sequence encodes CASSLGTEAFF.

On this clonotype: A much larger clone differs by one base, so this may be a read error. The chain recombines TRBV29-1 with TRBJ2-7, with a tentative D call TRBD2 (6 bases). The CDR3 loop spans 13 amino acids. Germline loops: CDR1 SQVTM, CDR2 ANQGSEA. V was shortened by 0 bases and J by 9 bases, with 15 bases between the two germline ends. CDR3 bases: TGCAGCGTTGAAGAAGGAGGAGCGGAGGGGCAGTACTTC. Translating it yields CSVEEGGAEGQYF.

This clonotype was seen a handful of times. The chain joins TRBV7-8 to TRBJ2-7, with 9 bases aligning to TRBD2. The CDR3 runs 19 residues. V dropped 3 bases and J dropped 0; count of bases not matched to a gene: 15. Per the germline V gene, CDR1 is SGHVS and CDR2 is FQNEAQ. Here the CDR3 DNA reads TGTGCCAGCAGCTTGACTAGCGGAAAATCTAGGAAGAGCTCCTACGAGCAGTACTTC. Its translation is CASSLTSGKSRKSSYEQYF. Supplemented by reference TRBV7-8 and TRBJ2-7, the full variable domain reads GAGVSQSPRYKVAKRGQDVALRCDPISGHVSLFWYQQALGQGPEFLTYFQNEAQLDKSGLPSDRFFAERPEGSVSTLKIQRTQQEDSAVYLCASSLTSGKSRKSSYEQYFGPGTRLTVT.

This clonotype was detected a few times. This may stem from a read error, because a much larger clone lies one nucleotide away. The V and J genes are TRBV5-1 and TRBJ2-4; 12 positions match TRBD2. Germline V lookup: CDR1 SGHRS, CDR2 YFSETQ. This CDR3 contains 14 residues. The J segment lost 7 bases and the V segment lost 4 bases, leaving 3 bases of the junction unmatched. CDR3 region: CASSLTSGGNIQYF. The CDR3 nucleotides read TGCGCCAGCAGCCTGACTAGCGGGGGTAACATTCAGTACTTC.

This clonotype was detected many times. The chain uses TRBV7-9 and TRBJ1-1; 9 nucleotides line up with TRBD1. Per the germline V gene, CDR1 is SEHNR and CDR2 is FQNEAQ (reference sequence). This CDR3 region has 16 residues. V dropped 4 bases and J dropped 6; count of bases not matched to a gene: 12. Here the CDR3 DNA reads TGTGCCAGCAGCTCTTCCCGGGACAGGGTTGACCCTGAAGCTTTCTTT. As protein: CASSSSRDRVDPEAFF.

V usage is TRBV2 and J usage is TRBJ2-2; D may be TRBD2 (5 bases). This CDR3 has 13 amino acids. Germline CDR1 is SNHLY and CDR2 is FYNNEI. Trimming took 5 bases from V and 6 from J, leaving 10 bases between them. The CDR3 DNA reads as TGTGCCAGCAGTCCCTGGCGGGCCGGGGAGCTGTTTTTT. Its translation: CASSPWRAGELFF.

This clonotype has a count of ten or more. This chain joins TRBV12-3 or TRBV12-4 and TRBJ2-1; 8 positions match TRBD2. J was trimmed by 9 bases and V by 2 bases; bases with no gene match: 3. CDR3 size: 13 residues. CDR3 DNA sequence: TGTGCCAGCAGTTTAACAGCGGGAGTTGAGCAGTTCTTC. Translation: CASSLTAGVEQFF.

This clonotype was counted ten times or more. The CDR3 here is CASSLIVGAQETQYF. For the CDR3, the DNA is TGTGCCAGCAGCTTAATCGTGGGAGCCCAAGAGACCCAGTACTTC. The chain has TRBV7-3 and TRBJ2-5, with D perhaps matching TRBD2 (5 bases). The CDR3 spans 15 residues. The V and J ends lost 1 base and 1 base respectively, with 10 bases between them. The V gene's germline CDR1 is SGHTA and CDR2 FQGTGA.

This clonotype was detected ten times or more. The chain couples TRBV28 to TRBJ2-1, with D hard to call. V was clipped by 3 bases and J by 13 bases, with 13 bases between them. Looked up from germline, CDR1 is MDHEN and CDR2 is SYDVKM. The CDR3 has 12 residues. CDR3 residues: CASSFHHHPQFF. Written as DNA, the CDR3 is TGTGCCAGCAGTTTCCATCACCACCCCCAGTTCTTC.

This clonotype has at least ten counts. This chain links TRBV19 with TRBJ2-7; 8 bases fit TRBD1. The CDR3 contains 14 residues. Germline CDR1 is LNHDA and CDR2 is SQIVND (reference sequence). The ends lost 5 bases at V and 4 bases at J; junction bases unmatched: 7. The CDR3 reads CASSPRTGRYEQYF. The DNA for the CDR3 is TGTGCCAGTAGTCCGAGGACAGGGCGGTACGAGCAGTACTTC.

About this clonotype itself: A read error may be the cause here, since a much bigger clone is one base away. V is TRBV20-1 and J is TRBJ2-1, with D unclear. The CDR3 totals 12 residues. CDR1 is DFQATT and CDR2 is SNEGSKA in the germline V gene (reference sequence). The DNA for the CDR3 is TGCAGTGCCTCAACTAAGGGCAATGGGCAGTTCTTC. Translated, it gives CSASTKGNGQFF.

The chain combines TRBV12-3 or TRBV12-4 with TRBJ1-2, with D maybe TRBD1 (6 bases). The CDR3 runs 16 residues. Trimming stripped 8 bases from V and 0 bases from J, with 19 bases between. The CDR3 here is CASGDMAVLANYGYTF. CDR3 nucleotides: TGTGCCAGCGGGGACATGGCGGTACTGGCTAACTATGGCTACACCTTC.

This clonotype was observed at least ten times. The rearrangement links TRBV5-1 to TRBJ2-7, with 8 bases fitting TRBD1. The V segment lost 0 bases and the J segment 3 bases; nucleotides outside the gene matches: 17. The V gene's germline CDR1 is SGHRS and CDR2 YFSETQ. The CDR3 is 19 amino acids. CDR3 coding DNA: TGCGCCAGCAGCTTGGCAGGGGGCGCATCCAGGTCCCTTAACTACGAGCAGTACTTC. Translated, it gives CASSLAGGASRSLNYEQYF.

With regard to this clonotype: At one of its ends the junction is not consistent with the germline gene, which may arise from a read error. The CDR3 here is CASSLSIETGTGAFF. CDR3 bases: TGTGCCAGCAGTTTATCGATCGAAACTGGGACTGGAGCTTTCTTT. The chain links TRBV27 to TRBJ1-1; a possible D gene is TRBD1 (5 bases). Germline V lookup: CDR1 MNHEY, CDR2 SMNVEV (reference sequence). The CDR3 length is 15 residues.

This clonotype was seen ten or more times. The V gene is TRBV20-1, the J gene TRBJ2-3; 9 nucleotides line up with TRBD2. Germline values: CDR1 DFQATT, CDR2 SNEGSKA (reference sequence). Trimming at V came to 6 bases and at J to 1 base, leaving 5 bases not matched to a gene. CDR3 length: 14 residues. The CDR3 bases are TGCAGTGCGTCGACTAGCGGCGGCACAGATACGCAGTATTTT. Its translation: CSASTSGGTDTQYF.

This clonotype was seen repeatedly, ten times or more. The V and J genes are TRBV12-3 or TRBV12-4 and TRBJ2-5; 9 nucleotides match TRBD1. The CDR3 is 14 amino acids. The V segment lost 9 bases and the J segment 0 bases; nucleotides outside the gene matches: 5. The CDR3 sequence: CASAGTGYQETQYF. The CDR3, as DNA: TGTGCCAGTGCCGGGACAGGGTACCAAGAGACCCAGTACTTC.

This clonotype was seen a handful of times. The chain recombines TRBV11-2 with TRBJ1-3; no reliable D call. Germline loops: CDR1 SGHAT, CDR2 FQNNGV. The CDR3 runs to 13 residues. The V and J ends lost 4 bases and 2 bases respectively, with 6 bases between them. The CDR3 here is CASSSLAGNTIYF. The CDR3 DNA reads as TGTGCCAGCAGCTCCCTGGCTGGAAACACCATATATTTT.

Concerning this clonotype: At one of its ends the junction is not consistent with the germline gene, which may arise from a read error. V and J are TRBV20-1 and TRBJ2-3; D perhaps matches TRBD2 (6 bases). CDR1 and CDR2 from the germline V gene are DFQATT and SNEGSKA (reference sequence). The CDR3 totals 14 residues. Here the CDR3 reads CSVRGRPRTDTQYF. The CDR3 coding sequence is TGCAGTGTTAGAGGGAGGCCGCGCACAGATACGCAGTATTTT.